The table lists the clone carrying this T cell receptor beta chain with a few counts. Its antigen remains unknown. The authors made TCR cDNA by 5'RACE template switching, adding a universal primer site and UMIs. MiXCR, applied by TCRdb to the 5' RACE reads, yields one record per CDR3 protein. This table holds over 45,000 distinct CDR3 sequences, approximately 6.5% found once. Per the germline V gene, CDR1 is SEHNR and CDR2 is FQNEAQ (reference sequence). This CDR3 has 15 residues. Between the trimmed V and J ends, which lost 6 bases and 5 bases, there was a span of 19 bases. These data belong to a study of T cells after yellow fever vaccination. Study results and limitations: The presence of abundant clonotypes contaminating from the bulk population was possible in FACS-sorted repertoires. Subsequent booster samples again held most clones from primary vaccination (96% CD4, 88% CD8). Secondary responses were weaker yet peaked faster, day 5 versus 15.

Sequencing used CD8+ T cells sorted from PBMCs, obtained on the day of the first yellow fever vaccination. The chain has TRBV7-9 and TRBJ2-5; weak D call: TRBD1 (7 bases). The receptor's source is a man between 18 and 29 years old who received the YFV17D yellow fever vaccine. The CDR3 bases are TGTGCCAGCAGACTGGAGGGGGCGAGGTCGGAGACCCAGTACTTC. Translated: CASRLEGARSETQYF.